Each of the 14 T cell receptor beta chains below was sequenced from the same sample in a study of vaccination and CD4 T cells after COVID-19 (dated by TCRdb to between 2022 and 2023). The library was generated by PCR. TCRdb lists the instrument as Illumina iSeq 100. At the Johns Hopkins FTIC core, DNA from the cultured CD4+ T cells underwent TCR sequencing with the Oncomine TCR Beta short-read assay. TCRdb reprocessed the public reads (quality trimming at Q25 with fastp, clone calling with MiXCR) and kept in-frame beta chains. Every CDR3 protein is listed once, alongside the most common genes and DNA of its rows. The sample data list some 10,000 distinct CDR3 sequences, and approximately 60% of these were observed just once. The ten largest clones represent 31% of the sample. No antigen has been assigned to these receptors. The sample's treatment or condition label is to be understood as: roughly nine-day PBMC culture with coronavirus spike peptide pools or control peptides (ViraFEST assay).

Sequencing was done on a sample of CD4+ T cells from blood, cultured in vitro. All receptors come from a human donor who had recovered from COVID-19.

The rearrangement uses TRBV20-1 and TRBJ2-3; D not resolved. The ends were cut back, 1 base at V and 0 bases at J, with 8 bases in the middle. CDR1 is DFQATT, CDR2 SNEGSKA, per germline (reference sequence). The CDR3 contains 14 residues. CDR3 DNA sequence: TGCAGTGCTAGAGTGGCGTCTAGCACAGATACGCAGTATTTT. Protein product: CSARVASSTDTQYF.

The rearrangement joins TRBV6-5 to TRBJ1-6; 10 nucleotides line up with TRBD1. Per germline, CDR1 MNHEY and CDR2 SVGAGI. This CDR3 spans 15 amino acids. Trimming cost V 0 bases and J 10 bases; bases outside gene matches: 3. The CDR3 coding sequence is TGTGCCAGCAGTTACTCGACAGGGGGCGAATCACCCCTCCACTTT. Protein sequence: CASSYSTGGESPLHF.

This clonotype showed up just a few times. The chain recombines TRBV19 with TRBJ1-1; D is undetermined. The germline CDR1 and CDR2 sequences are LNHDA and SQIVND (reference sequence). With 7 bases removed from V and 6 bases from J, the gap between germline ends came to 27 bases. The CDR3 is made up of 17 amino acids. The CDR3 sequence is CASTPPGHRTRAAEAFF. The CDR3 coding sequence is TGTGCCAGTACTCCCCCCGGGCATCGGACCCGTGCCGCTGAAGCTTTCTTT.

This clonotype showed up just a few times. Written as DNA, the CDR3 is TGTGCCAGCAGTAATCAACCCCCCGACGAGCAGTACTTC. Encoded protein: CASSNQPPDEQYF. V and J are TRBV7-8 and TRBJ2-7; no firm D call. From germline, CDR1 is SGHVS and CDR2 FQNEAQ. V lost 6 bases and J lost 5, with 14 bases in between. The CDR3 sequence is 13 residues long.

The chain recombines TRBV19 with TRBJ1-1; D unresolved. The germline gives CDR1 LNHDA, CDR2 SQIVND (reference sequence). The ends were cut back, 5 bases at V and 2 bases at J, with 9 bases in the middle. This CDR3 region has 13 residues. The CDR3 DNA follows: TGTGCCAGTAGTCAGACTTCTAACACTGAAGCTTTCTTT. It is translated as CASSQTSNTEAFF. Using reference TRBV19 and TRBJ1-1 for the parts outside the CDR3, the full variable domain is DGGITQSPKYLFRKEGQNVTLSCEQNLNHDAMYWYRQDPGQGLRLIYYSQIVNDFQKGDIAEGYSVSREKKESFPLTVTSAQKNPTAFYLCASSQTSNTEAFFGQGTRLTVV.

This chain uses TRBV20-1 with TRBJ2-7, with 11 bases fitting TRBD1. The CDR3 is made up of 16 amino acids. V shed 5 bases and J 2 bases; nucleotides not matched to a gene: 11. Germline V gene lookup returns CDR1 DFQATT and CDR2 SNEGSKA (reference sequence). The chain's CDR3 is CSAGQGALSTTYEQYF. The CDR3 DNA reads TGCAGTGCTGGACAGGGGGCCCTATCGACTACCTACGAGCAGTACTTC.

The chain recombines TRBV2 with TRBJ2-7; 9 nucleotides align to TRBD1. CDR3 length: 17 amino acids. Germline V gene data show CDR1 as SNHLY and CDR2 as FYNNEI. Germline trimming cut 7 bases from V and 2 bases from J; bases unmatched to any gene: 15. The DNA for the CDR3 is TGTGCCAGCATGGGGGGATATAGGGGGACAGGGCCCTACGAGCAGTACTTC. Its translation: CASMGGYRGTGPYEQYF.

The CDR3 here is CATGASDTQYF. CDR3 sequence (DNA): TGTGCCACAGGGGCTTCAGATACGCAGTATTTT. The rearrangement links TRBV24-1 to TRBJ2-3, with TRBD1 as a possible D gene (5 bases). Germline values: CDR1 KGHDR, CDR2 SFDVKD. This CDR3 spans 11 amino acids. Trimming pared 10 bases from V and 4 bases from J, leaving 8 bases between.

The rearrangement uses TRBV6-1 and TRBJ2-5, with a weak D call TRBD1 (5 bases). CDR3 length equals 15 residues. Trimming stripped 3 bases from V and 1 base from J, with 12 bases between. CDR1 MNHNS and CDR2 SASEGT come from the germline V gene. In DNA, the CDR3 is TGTGCCAGCAGTGACAGGGCCCAGAGCCAAGAGACCCAGTACTTC. Translating gives CASSDRAQSQETQYF.

This clonotype showed up just a few times. This chain uses TRBV20-1 with TRBJ1-6; no reliable D call. CDR1 is DFQATT, CDR2 SNEGSKA, per germline (reference sequence). This CDR3 has 13 residues. Trimming took 6 bases from V and 4 from J, leaving 10 bases between them. CDR3 DNA: TGCAGTGCCCCCGACGATTATAATTCACCCCTCCACTTT. Amino acids: CSAPDDYNSPLHF.

The rearrangement links TRBV6-1 to TRBJ1-2; 8 bases fit TRBD1. The junction had 3 bases not matched to a gene; V was cut back by 5 bases and J by 4 bases. CDR1 is MNHNS and CDR2 is SASEGT in the germline V gene. The CDR3 extends over 13 amino acids. The CDR3 nucleotides read TGTGCCAGCAGTCCGACAGGGGTCTATGGCTACACCTTC. This translates into CASSPTGVYGYTF.

The chain carries TRBV7-8 and TRBJ2-7, with D maybe TRBD1 (5 bases). The CDR3 length is 12 residues. CDR1 is SGHVS and CDR2 is FQNEAQ in the germline V gene. V dropped 5 bases and J dropped 6 bases, with 11 bases sitting between them. The CDR3 is CASSPHRGEQYF. The CDR3 DNA is TGTGCCAGCAGCCCGCATAGGGGCGAGCAGTACTTC.

The chain employs TRBV6-5 and TRBJ2-1; 7 bases map to TRBD2. The CDR3 has 16 amino acids. The germline gives CDR1 MNHEY, CDR2 SVGAGI. J was trimmed by 2 bases and V by 4 bases; bases with no gene match: 8. As DNA, the CDR3 is TGTGCCAGCAGTTCACAGGTGGGAGGGCCCTACAATGAGCAGTTCTTC. It translates to CASSSQVGGPYNEQFF.

V and J are TRBV20-1 and TRBJ2-7, with 11 positions matching TRBD2. CDR3 size: 17 residues. Per germline, CDR1 DFQATT and CDR2 SNEGSKA (reference sequence). The trim removed 0 bases at V and 3 bases at J, leaving 10 bases unmatched. The CDR3 coding sequence is TGCAGTGCTAGAGATCGGACTAGCGGGTCCTATAACTACGAGCAGTACTTC. It translates to CSARDRTSGSYNYEQYF.